The subject of this entry is one T cell receptor (beta chain). Antigen specificity is unknown. Germline loops: CDR1 ENHRY, CDR2 SYGVKD. The CDR3 consists of 15 residues. The record originates from a study of CXCR3-negative and CXCR3-positive naive CD8 T cells. Study-wide points: Diversity was high in both naive subsets and much lower in memory cells. Against CXCR3-negative naive cells, CXCR3-positive naive cells showed more hydrophobic TRB CDR3s. Comparison of naive CXCR3-negative and CXCR3-positive cells revealed similar TRBV-TRBJ usage, while memory cells differed. Partial loss of CXCR3 expression followed cryopreservation; most assays used fresh PBMCs.

250,000 to 350,000 cells per CD8+ T cell subset were flow-sorted in triplicate. The method, 5' RACE with UMI labels, was used to prepare the TRB cDNA libraries. TCRdb reprocessed the 5' RACE reads; each CDR3 protein has one entry and no DNA is given. The sample shows about 98,000 distinct CDR3 sequences, and approximately 1.1% sits with its ten largest clones. The origin of this receptor is a human donor in good health. Some clones in this sample may be carry-over from other donors' samples. Sequencing was carried out using naive CXCR3+ CD8+ T cells from blood. Subset denoted: CD45RO-CCR7+CD27+CD95- naive CD8+ T cells expressing CXCR3 (TNR3+). The V and J genes are TRBV10-3 and TRBJ2-7; checking the TCRdb D call of TRBD1 is not possible without DNA. CDR3: CAISAPQKGAYEQYF.